Reported below is one T cell receptor (beta chain). Its antigen remains unidentified. Germline V CDR1 and CDR2: SGHAT, FQNNGV. The ends lost 5 bases at V and 0 bases at J; junction bases unmatched: 7. This CDR3 is 16 amino acids long. The investigators amplified TCR beta CDR3 regions from RNA transcripts. Primed by the HTBI set, a first-round RT-PCR was run on the TCR CDR3. TCRdb passed the multiplex PCR reads through MiXCR, listing each CDR3 protein once. The sample comprises 340,000 or so distinct CDR3 sequences, around 17% of which are singletons, and approximately 35% rests with the top ten. The data originate from a study of T cells in Graves' hyperthyroidism and ophthalmopathy. Subjects aged 18 to 65 presented with newly diagnosed hyperthyroidism of less than 2 months' duration. Uncontrolled infections, other autoimmune diseases, pregnancy or lactation led to exclusion of patients. General study results and limits: Ophthalmopathy and stable hyperthyroidism were separated by a 13 V-J model. Expanded thyroid clonotypes (above 0.001) were mostly also found in blood.

The sequence was obtained from a man aged 30-40 years with Graves' hyperthyroidism. The V gene is TRBV11-2, the J gene TRBJ2-1, with TRBD2 matching 7 bases. Sequences were obtained from blood. The CDR3 region has the DNA TGTGCCAGCAGCCATGCAAGCGGGAACTCCTACAATGAGCAGTTCTTC. This codes for CASSHASGNSYNEQFF.